The 15 T cell receptor beta chains below come from one sample, sequenced in a study of breast tumors, draining lymph nodes, adjacent tissues. Breast cancer patients provided tissue from their axillary draining lymph nodes. In TCRdb, the multiplex PCR reads were re-called with MiXCR into one record per CDR3 protein. The sample lists some 250,000 distinct CDR3 sequences; nearly 35% were seen once. Sequenced sample: axillary lymph node tissue. The receptors were sampled from a female donor with breast cancer. Some clones in this sample may be carry-over from other donors' samples.

This clonotype was counted once. The chain is built from TRBV7-9 and TRBJ2-2; D not resolved. The CDR3 has 12 residues. Looked up from germline, CDR1 is SEHNR and CDR2 is FQNEAQ (reference sequence). Between the trimmed V and J ends, which lost 5 bases and 8 bases, there was a span of 9 bases. DNA for the CDR3: TGTGCCAGCAGCCGCGGTAAGGGGGAGCTGTTTTTT. This encodes CASSRGKGELFF.

On this clonotype: Possible read error: a much larger clone is one base away. This chain links TRBV4-1 with TRBJ2-1; D remains unclear. Germline CDR1 reads MGHRA; CDR2 reads YSYEKL. With 3 bases removed from V and 4 bases from J, the gap between germline ends came to 16 bases. This CDR3 has 16 residues. DNA of the CDR3: TGCGCCAGCAGCCAGGAAGTTCAGGATTTTTACAATGAGCAGTTCTTC. Translating gives CASSQEVQDFYNEQFF.

This chain connects TRBV19 to TRBJ2-1, with 10 positions matching TRBD2. The CDR3 spans 17 residues. V shed 4 bases and J 1 base; nucleotides not matched to a gene: 7. CDR1 is LNHDA and CDR2 is SQIVND in the germline V gene (reference sequence). CDR3 residues: CASSTGLALDSYNEQFF. The CDR3 DNA is TGTGCCAGTAGTACGGGACTAGCGTTAGATTCCTACAATGAGCAGTTCTTC.

V is TRBV20-1 and J is TRBJ2-2; D is possibly TRBD1 (5 bases). V was shortened by 3 bases and J by 0 bases, with 14 bases between the two germline ends. The CDR3 has 16 amino acids. Germline loops: CDR1 DFQATT, CDR2 SNEGSKA (reference sequence). CDR3 sequence: CSASGRGQSNTGELFF. The CDR3 DNA reads TGCAGTGCTAGTGGCCGTGGACAATCGAACACCGGGGAGCTGTTTTTT.

This clonotype has ten or more counts. The V call is TRBV5-1, the J call TRBJ1-2, with D maybe TRBD1 (5 bases). Trimming cost V 4 bases and J 1 base, with 8 bases left between them. The CDR3 spans 13 residues. The germline V gene encodes CDR1 SGHRS and CDR2 YFSETQ. The CDR3 protein is CASSAQGNYGYTF. The DNA for the CDR3 is TGCGCCAGCAGCGCTCAGGGTAACTATGGCTACACCTTC.

The gene calls are TRBV12-3 or TRBV12-4 and TRBJ1-1; no reliable D call. The CDR3 sequence is 13 residues long. V gave up 6 bases and J gave up 4 bases, with 12 bases separating them. The chain's CDR3 is CASSRQRVTEAFF. The DNA for the CDR3 is TGTGCCAGCAGCAGGCAAAGGGTCACTGAAGCTTTCTTT.

The rearrangement links TRBV20-1 to TRBJ1-1; TRBD1 matches at 10 bases. The CDR3 has 15 amino acids. Germline V gene data show CDR1 as DFQATT and CDR2 as SNEGSKA (reference sequence). V lost 5 bases to trimming and J lost 3 bases; unmatched junction nucleotides: 9. CDR3 region: CSAGGDRGADTEAFF. Here the CDR3 DNA reads TGCAGTGCTGGAGGGGACAGGGGTGCGGACACTGAAGCTTTCTTT.

The V call is TRBV9, the J call TRBJ2-1, with 7 bases aligning to TRBD2. The CDR3 covers 15 residues. The V and J ends lost 2 bases and 0 bases, in that order; junction bases with no gene match: 2. The germline CDR1 and CDR2 sequences are SGDLS and YYNGEE. CDR3 residues: CASSVRLASYNEQFF. In DNA, the CDR3 is TGTGCCAGCAGCGTTAGACTAGCCTCCTACAATGAGCAGTTCTTC.

As DNA, the CDR3 is TGTGCCAGTCGCACAACAGGGGGCTCTCGGCCCCAGCATTTT. Protein sequence: CASRTTGGSRPQHF. The chain links TRBV2 to TRBJ1-5, with 9 bases that match TRBD1. The junction had 12 bases not matched to a gene; V was cut back by 9 bases and J by 9 bases. From germline, CDR1 is SNHLY and CDR2 FYNNEI. The CDR3 runs to 14 residues.

V gene TRBV2 combines with J gene TRBJ1-5; D not resolved. Trimming stripped 8 bases from V and 7 bases from J, with 12 bases between. CDR1 is SNHLY and CDR2 is FYNNEI in the germline V gene. The CDR3 is 12 residues long. The CDR3 is CASLTVTQPQHF. CDR3 in DNA: TGTGCCAGCTTAACCGTGACACAGCCCCAGCATTTT. Combining the CDR3 with reference TRBV2 and TRBJ1-5 gives the whole variable domain EPEVTQTPSHQVTQMGQEVILRCVPISNHLYFYWYRQILGQKVEFLVSFYNNEISEKSEIFDDQFSVERPDGSNFTLKIRSTKLEDSAMYFCASLTVTQPQHFGDGTRLSIL.

There are many counts of this clonotype. The rearrangement links TRBV10-2 to TRBJ2-2; D is ambiguous. The CDR3 sequence is 14 residues long. Germline V lookup: CDR1 WSHSY, CDR2 SAAADI. Trimming cost V 3 bases and J 7 bases, with 12 bases left between them. The CDR3 loop is CASSDLLGIGELFF. CDR3 nucleotides: TGCGCCAGCAGTGATCTATTAGGAATCGGGGAGCTGTTTTTT.

This clonotype has just a few counts. A much larger clonotype is one base distant, so this may be a read error. The V gene is TRBV20-1, the J gene TRBJ2-3; D is uncertain. CDR1 and CDR2 (germline): DFQATT, SNEGSKA (reference sequence). The CDR3 length is 14 residues. The CDR3 sequence: CSARPVISTATQYF. In DNA form, the CDR3 reads TGCAGTGCTAGACCCGTGATAAGCACAGCTACGCAGTATTTT.

Regarding this clonotype: One end of the junction fails to match germline, which may point to a read error. The chain has TRBV2 and TRBJ1-4; D perhaps matches TRBD1 (5 bases). Germline loops: CDR1 SNHLY, CDR2 FYNNEI. This CDR3 spans 18 amino acids. The CDR3 reads CATSDLRGGGGSNEKLFF. The DNA for the CDR3 is TGTGCCACCAGTGATTTGCGGGGGGGGGGGGGATCGAATGAAAAACTGTTTTTT.

In the case of this clonotype: Given a much more abundant clone one base away, this may be a read error. V and J are TRBV7-2 and TRBJ2-2; TRBD1 agrees at 9 bases. Germline V gene data show CDR1 as SGHTA and CDR2 as FQGNSA. This CDR3 is built from 16 residues. The DNA for the CDR3 is TGTGTCAGCAGCTTCTACAGACAGGGGGGTACCGGGGAGCTGTTTTTT. Its translation is CVSSFYRQGGTGELFF.

This clonotype occurred many times. The chain employs TRBV10-3 and TRBJ1-2; TRBD1 agrees at 10 bases. CDR3 length: 15 amino acids. After removal of 0 bases from V and 4 bases from J, the junction contained 2 bases not matched to a gene. Germline loops: CDR1 ENHRY, CDR2 SYGVKD. The CDR3: CAISESTGGGYGYTF. CDR3 in DNA: TGTGCCATCAGTGAGTCGACAGGGGGCGGCTATGGCTACACCTTC.